This record concerns one T cell receptor (beta chain) sequence. This specimen comes from a study of cytomegalovirus exposure and HLA in healthy donors. The PCR contained 60 Vbeta and 13 Jbeta primers. The protocol was immunoSEQ multiplex PCR, while the TCRdb copy is restricted to in-frame clones and leaves out a portion. The sample holds under 200,000 clones, about 81% seen once. The CDR3 extends over 13 amino acids. V shed 5 bases and J 5 bases; nucleotides not matched to a gene: 3. Germline CDR1 SGHAT, CDR2 FQNNGV. The source of this sequence is a young woman in good health and CMV-seronegative. The sample comprised PBMCs. V and J are TRBV11-2 and TRBJ1-5, with 7 bases that match TRBD1. Here the CDR3 DNA reads TGTGCCAGCAGCCCGAGGGGGCATCAGCCCCAGCATTTT. Encoded protein: CASSPRGHQPQHF.